This TCR beta chain derives from a study of T cells in Graves' hyperthyroidism and ophthalmopathy. This CDR3 has 11 residues. The V and J ends lost 11 bases and 0 bases respectively, with 8 bases between them. Germline lookup yields CDR1 ENHRY and CDR2 SYGVKD. RNA transcripts provided the source from which TCR beta CDR3 regions were amplified. First-round RT-PCR targeting the TCR CDR3 was performed with the HTBI primer set. TCRdb re-analysed the multiplex PCR reads in MiXCR, keeping a single row per CDR3 protein. The data hold roughly 160,000 distinct CDR3 sequences, with over 8% observed a single time. This clonotype was found many times.

This receptor was identified in a woman aged 18-29 years with Graves' hyperthyroidism that later progressed to Graves' ophthalmopathy. Sequenced material: blood. The chain uses TRBV10-3 and TRBJ2-7, with D unresolved. This chain's CDR3 is CAVATSYEQYF. CDR3 bases: TGTGCCGTCGCTACCTCCTACGAGCAGTACTTC.